This T cell receptor beta chain originates from a study of blood T cell repertoires in COVID-19. Background on the study: The study drew acute and convalescent COVID-19 samples from the United States, Italy and Spain. In each case, the material was cDNA or gDNA derived from T cells, B-cell-depleted T cells, or PBMCs.

Germline lookup yields CDR1 LGHDT and CDR2 YNNKEL (reference sequence). V was pared by 4 bases and J by 5 bases, with 9 bases between. The CDR3 has 12 amino acids. This clone was seen a handful of times. This CDR3 is also generated by other DNA sequences in the sample. Authors' processing steps: Estimation of nucleated cell counts was performed using reference gene primer amplification. This table comes from immunoSEQ multiplex PCR, and its TCRdb copy is limited to in-frame clones, with some not included. That table furnishes V, J and clone size, whereas the DNA furnished D and trimming. The sample contains 310,000 or so clones, around nine tenths of which appear only once. Enrollment of patients from Seattle took place during active infection, with longitudinal follow-up.

This sequence originates from a woman in her thirties with COVID-19, enrolled during active disease. Sample: peripheral blood. The chain combines TRBV3-1 (or the pseudogene TRBV3-2) with TRBJ2-7; D may be TRBD2 (6 bases). The CDR3 loop reads CASSPTSNEQYF. The CDR3 DNA follows: TGTGCCAGCAGCCCTACTAGCAACGAGCAGTACTTC.